Listed here are 32 T cell receptor beta chains from one sample, sequenced in a study of PD-1 blockade in classical Hodgkin lymphoma. Documented time point: cycle 4 day 1 (C4D1), after more than 5 weeks of nivolumab. Each of the patients experienced relapse following autologous stem cell transplantation, and their brentuximab vedotin exposure differed. Magnetic negative selection of thawed PBMCs was the method by which CD4+ T cells were purified. Profiled with immunoSEQ multiplex PCR; TCRdb holds only in-frame clones, not every one. The sample carries fewer than 15,000 clones, approximately 83% recorded once. The sequences come from CD4+ T cells from blood, collected before the fourth cycle of nivolumab. The receptor set was obtained from a human donor with classical Hodgkin lymphoma.

The J gene is TRBJ2-7, the V gene TRBV6-1; maybe TRBD2 (5 bases). The CDR3 extends over 11 amino acids. V lost 5 bases to trimming and J lost 9 bases, with 11 bases between them. Germline lookup yields CDR1 MNHNS and CDR2 SASEGT. In DNA, the CDR3 is TGTGCCAGCAGTAACTTCGGGGTGCAGTACTTC. This encodes CASSNFGVQYF.

The chain employs TRBV30 and TRBJ2-1, with 11 bases aligning to TRBD2. The CDR3 totals 16 residues. Germline V gene sequence: CDR1 GTSNPN, CDR2 SVGIG (reference sequence). The trim removed 1 base at V and 8 bases at J, leaving 10 bases unmatched. The CDR3 DNA is TGTGCCTGGAGTGCCGGGTTAGCGGGGGGGGAATATGAGCAGTTCTTC. Translation gives CAWSAGLAGGEYEQFF.

This clone has a single count. The genes are TRBV15 and TRBJ2-5, with TRBD2 matching over 9 bases. J lost 2 bases, V lost 1 base, and 5 bases had no gene match. The CDR3 is 16 residues long. Germline CDR1 and CDR2: LNHNV and YYDKDF (reference sequence). Written as DNA, the CDR3 is TGTGCCACCAGCAGAGGTAGCGGGGGAACACAAGAGACCCAGTACTTC. Protein: CATSRGSGGTQETQYF. Variable domain in full (rest from reference TRBV15 and TRBJ2-5): DAMVIQNPRYQVTQFGKPVTLSCSQTLNHNVMYWYQQKSSQAPKLLFHYYDKDFNNEADTPDNFQSRRPNTSFCFLDIRSPGLGDTAMYLCATSRGSGGTQETQYFGPGTRLLVL.

The rearrangement uses TRBV2 and TRBJ2-1; the match to TRBD2 covers 12 bases. J gave up 3 bases and V 4 bases, and 4 bases lay outside the gene matches. Germline V gene data show CDR1 as SNHLY and CDR2 as FYNNEI. The CDR3 extends over 16 amino acids. CDR3 sequence reads: CASSGGLAGYYNEQFF. The CDR3 nucleotides read TGTGCCAGCAGTGGAGGACTAGCGGGGTACTACAATGAGCAGTTCTTC.

Here the CDR3 DNA reads TGTGCCAGCAGCTGGCCTCTGCCACAAAGTCGGGCCAACGTCCTGACTTTC. The encoded protein is CASSWPLPQSRANVLTF. V gene TRBV7-7 combines with J gene TRBJ2-6; D remains unclear. The germline V and J ends were trimmed by 4 bases and 5 bases, with 18 bases remaining between them. This CDR3 is 17 amino acids long. Germline V gene sequence: CDR1 SSHAT, CDR2 FNYEAQ (reference sequence).

The gene calls are TRBV19 and TRBJ1-1; D unclear. The germline V gene encodes CDR1 LNHDA and CDR2 SQIVND (reference sequence). V was cut by 2 bases and J by 5 bases, with 9 bases left in between. There are 13 residues in the CDR3. CDR3 protein: CASSIRVRTEAFF. As DNA, the CDR3 is TGTGCCAGTAGTATAAGAGTGAGGACTGAAGCTTTCTTT.

This clone has a handful of counts. The chain uses TRBV19 and TRBJ1-1, with D possibly TRBD1 on 6 matching bases. Trimming removed 5 bases from V and 0 bases from J, with 7 bases in between. Looked up from germline, CDR1 is LNHDA and CDR2 is SQIVND (reference sequence). This CDR3 spans 13 amino acids. CDR3 DNA: TGTGCCAGTAGTGGACAGATGAACACTGAAGCTTTCTTT. Amino acid sequence: CASSGQMNTEAFF.

The chain has TRBV7-2 and TRBJ2-7; D not certain. From germline, CDR1 is SGHTA and CDR2 FQGNSA. Deletions cut 6 bases from V and 1 base from J, with 10 bases between. CDR3 length: 13 amino acids. The CDR3 reads CASRAGRSYEQYF. In DNA form, the CDR3 reads TGTGCCAGCAGAGCCGGGCGGTCCTACGAGCAGTACTTC.

This chain joins TRBV27 and TRBJ2-7; 8 bases match TRBD1. This CDR3 is 13 amino acids long. Germline V gives CDR1 MNHEY, CDR2 SMNVEV (reference sequence). V lost 6 bases, J lost 3 bases, and 4 bases stayed unmatched. The CDR3 loop is CASSYDRGYEQYF. The CDR3 nucleotides are TGTGCCAGCAGCTATGACAGGGGCTACGAGCAGTACTTC.

The rearrangement links TRBV4-1 to TRBJ2-1; 8 bases match TRBD2. Trimming took 2 bases from V and 4 from J; bases not matched to a gene: 4. The germline V gene has CDR1 MGHRA and CDR2 YSYEKL. The CDR3 covers 15 residues. CDR3 nucleotide sequence: TGCGCCAGCAGCCAACTGCGGGGGGCGTACAATGAGCAGTTCTTC. Translation gives CASSQLRGAYNEQFF.

V is TRBV7-8 and J is TRBJ1-4, with 8 bases identical to TRBD1. The V gene's germline CDR1 is SGHVS and CDR2 FQNEAQ. J lost 0 bases, V lost 8 bases, and 5 bases had no gene match. The CDR3 length is 15 residues. CDR3 coding DNA: TGTGCCAGCCGTCAGGGGGCCGCAACTAATGAAAAACTGTTTTTT. This encodes CASRQGAATNEKLFF. The entire variable domain, with the rest obtained from reference TRBV7-8 and TRBJ1-4, is as follows: GAGVSQSPRYKVAKRGQDVALRCDPISGHVSLFWYQQALGQGPEFLTYFQNEAQLDKSGLPSDRFFAERPEGSVSTLKIQRTQQEDSAVYLCASRQGAATNEKLFFGSGTQLSVL.

This chain links TRBV5-1 with TRBJ2-6, with D hard to call. Germline CDR1 is SGHRS and CDR2 is YFSETQ. The CDR3 sequence is 18 residues long. V was shortened by 0 bases and J by 1 base, with 14 bases between the two germline ends. CDR3 bases: TGCGCCAGCAGCTTGGGCAGCACCACCCCTTCTGGGGCCAACGTCCTGACTTTC. Protein sequence: CASSLGSTTPSGANVLTF.

V usage is TRBV28 and J usage is TRBJ2-7, with D unclear. CDR3 length: 11 residues. Germline V lookup: CDR1 MDHEN, CDR2 SYDVKM. Trimming cost V 5 bases and J 4 bases, with 6 bases left between them. DNA for the CDR3: TGTGCCAGCAGTGAAAGTTACGAGCAGTACTTC. This codes for CASSESYEQYF. The whole variable domain, remainder taken from reference TRBV28 and TRBJ2-7, is DVKVTQSSRYLVKRTGEKVFLECVQDMDHENMFWYRQDPGLGLRLIYFSYDVKMKEKGDIPEGYSVSREKKERFSLILESASTNQTSMYLCASSESYEQYFGPGTRLTVT.

The V gene is TRBV18, the J gene TRBJ1-6; weak D call: TRBD1 (5 bases). The length of the CDR3 is 17 residues. Germline lookup yields CDR1 KGHSH and CDR2 LQKENI. V lost 4 bases and J lost 0, with 13 bases in between. CDR3: CASSLGTASSYNSPLHF. DNA for the CDR3: TGTGCCAGCTCACTCGGGACGGCGAGCTCCTATAATTCACCCCTCCACTTT.

J is TRBJ1-6 and V is TRBV7-2, with unresolved D. Germline lookup yields CDR1 SGHTA and CDR2 FQGNSA. The CDR3 consists of 16 residues. Trimming shortened V by 2 bases and J by 0 bases, and 8 bases separated the two germline ends. DNA for the CDR3: TGTGCCAGCAGCTTAAAGGTCCTCTCCTATAATTCACCCCTCCACTTT. Its protein product is CASSLKVLSYNSPLHF.

V is TRBV2 and J is TRBJ1-2; D unresolved. This CDR3 is built from 11 residues. The germline gives CDR1 SNHLY, CDR2 FYNNEI. Trimming stripped 6 bases from V and 3 bases from J, with 5 bases between. CDR3 region: CASRAYYGYTF. The DNA for the CDR3 is TGTGCCAGCAGGGCTTACTATGGCTACACCTTC.

A note on this clone: The junction shows a germline mismatch at one end, possibly a read error. The chain employs TRBV5-6 and TRBJ1-3; D gene unclear. Germline values: CDR1 SGHDT, CDR2 YYEEEE. The CDR3 has 16 amino acids. The CDR3 DNA reads TGTGCCAGCAGGTTGACACTCGCAAACTCTGGAAACACCATACATTTT. Its translation: CASRLTLANSGNTIHF.

This clone showed up just a few times. This rearrangement joins TRBV6-1 to TRBJ1-2; D may be TRBD1 (6 bases). V was clipped by 2 bases and J by 4 bases, with 14 bases between them. This CDR3 is built from 15 residues. The germline V gene has CDR1 MNHNS and CDR2 SASEGT. Written as DNA, the CDR3 is TGTGCCAGCAGTGAAAGGGGGGCCTCCTTCTATGGCTACACCTTC. Its protein is CASSERGASFYGYTF.

This rearrangement joins TRBV19 to TRBJ1-1; D is perhaps TRBD1 (6 bases). This CDR3 region has 13 residues. Germline V gene sequence: CDR1 LNHDA, CDR2 SQIVND (reference sequence). V was trimmed by 7 bases and J by 7 bases, leaving 16 bases between them. CDR3 protein: CASTNRGGIEAFF. CDR3 nucleotide sequence: TGTGCCAGTACCAACCGGGGGGGCATTGAAGCTTTCTTT.

In its sample, this clone was seen once. V and J are TRBV29-1 and TRBJ2-5; weak D call: TRBD1 (5 bases). Per the germline V gene, CDR1 is SQVTM and CDR2 is ANQGSEA. The CDR3 is made up of 12 amino acids. V lost 8 bases to trimming and J lost 5 bases, with 15 bases between them. The CDR3 nucleotides read TGCAGCACCATGAAAGGGGATGAGACCCAGTACTTC. It encodes CSTMKGDETQYF.

This CDR3 is CASSQEPYRDTQYF. The CDR3 nucleotides read TGCGCCAGCAGCCAAGAGCCTTACAGAGATACGCAGTATTTT. This chain uses TRBV4-3 with TRBJ2-3; D unclear. Trimming removed 0 bases at V and 5 bases at J, with 9 bases between. Germline lookup yields CDR1 LGHNA and CDR2 YSLEER. CDR3 length equals 14 residues.

The genes are TRBV7-2 and TRBJ2-5, with 9 bases matching TRBD2. V lost 3 bases and J lost 4; bases outside the gene matches: 3. The germline CDR1 and CDR2 sequences are SGHTA and FQGNSA. CDR3 length equals 14 residues. In DNA, the CDR3 is TGTGCCAGCAGCTTCCAAGCGGGAGGAGAGACCCAGTACTTC. It yields the protein CASSFQAGGETQYF.

The chain employs TRBV18 and TRBJ1-6, with D hard to call. The CDR3 totals 13 residues. Germline V lookup: CDR1 KGHSH, CDR2 LQKENI. The V and J ends lost 5 bases and 7 bases respectively, with 9 bases between them. The CDR3 DNA sequence: TGTGCCAGCTCAATAGACAAGAATTCACCCCTCCACTTT. Translated, it gives CASSIDKNSPLHF.

V is TRBV6-5 and J is TRBJ1-4; 7 nucleotides match TRBD1. J lost 10 bases, V lost 2 bases, and 4 bases had no gene match. CDR3 size: 13 residues. Germline V gene sequence: CDR1 MNHEY, CDR2 SVGAGI. The CDR3 protein is CASSYGGGGKLFF. The CDR3 bases are TGTGCCAGCAGTTACGGAGGGGGCGGAAAACTGTTTTTT.

V and J are TRBV7-2 and TRBJ1-2; D is uncertain. Trimming stripped 2 bases from V and 5 bases from J, with 12 bases between. From germline, CDR1 is SGHTA and CDR2 FQGNSA. CDR3 length: 14 amino acids. CDR3 loop: CASSLRSLDYGYTF. CDR3 sequence (DNA): TGTGCCAGCAGCTTAAGGAGCTTAGATTATGGCTACACCTTC. The complete variable domain, with remaining parts taken from reference TRBV7-2 and TRBJ1-2, reads GAGVSQSPSNKVTEKGKDVELRCDPISGHTALYWYRQSLGQGLEFLIYFQGNSAPDKSGLPSDRFSAERTGGSVSTLTIQRTQQEDSAVYLCASSLRSLDYGYTFGSGTRLTVV.

This clone came up a few times. The chain recombines TRBV10-3 with TRBJ2-2; D remains ambiguous. The CDR3 extends over 12 amino acids. From germline, CDR1 is ENHRY and CDR2 SYGVKD. V dropped 4 bases and J dropped 4 bases, with 4 bases sitting between them. The CDR3 coding sequence is TGTGCCATCAGTGCTGCCACCGGGGAGCTGTTTTTT. Translation: CAISAATGELFF.

The chain couples TRBV5-1 to TRBJ2-7, with D perhaps assigned TRBD1 or TRBD2 (5 bases each). V was shortened by 4 bases and J by 4 bases, with 18 bases between the two germline ends. CDR1 and CDR2 from the germline V gene are SGHRS and YFSETQ. The CDR3 is made up of 15 amino acids. The CDR3 reads CASSPGADLGYEQYF. The CDR3 DNA is TGCGCCAGCAGCCCCGGGGCGGACCTGGGGTACGAGCAGTACTTC.

This clone was recorded once. The V call is TRBV28, the J call TRBJ2-5, with no clear D. V lost 2 bases and J lost 0, with 1 base in between. CDR1 MDHEN and CDR2 SYDVKM come from the germline V gene. There are 12 residues in the CDR3. This CDR3 is CASSLNQETQYF. The CDR3 bases are TGTGCCAGCAGTTTAAACCAAGAGACCCAGTACTTC.

In the case of this clone: Other DNA variants within this sample encode the same CDR3. The genes are TRBV11-2 and TRBJ1-2; TRBD1 matches 7 bases. V lost 1 base to trimming and J lost 2 bases; unmatched junction nucleotides: 1. Germline V lookup: CDR1 SGHAT, CDR2 FQNNGV. The CDR3 covers 14 residues. CDR3 amino acids: CASSLGQGNYGYTF. CDR3 nucleotide sequence: TGTGCCAGCAGCTTAGGACAGGGAAACTATGGCTACACCTTC.

This clone was seen a few times. The chain recombines TRBV7-9 with TRBJ1-2; D gene ambiguous. V was pared by 2 bases and J by 4 bases, with 11 bases between. Germline loops: CDR1 SEHNR, CDR2 FQNEAQ (reference sequence). The CDR3 runs 14 residues. This CDR3 is CASSLRGSTYGYTF. Here the CDR3 DNA reads TGTGCCAGCAGCTTACGGGGATCTACCTATGGCTACACCTTC. Supplemented by reference TRBV7-9 and TRBJ1-2, the full variable domain reads DTGVSQNPRHKITKRGQNVTFRCDPISEHNRLYWYRQTLGQGPEFLTYFQNEAQLEKSRLLSDRFSAERPKGSFSTLEIQRTEQGDSAMYLCASSLRGSTYGYTFGSGTRLTVV.

V and J are TRBV4-3 and TRBJ1-3; 8 nucleotides agree with TRBD1. Germline-derived CDR1 and CDR2 are LGHNA and YSLEER. CDR3 length equals 17 residues. Trimming cost V 0 bases and J 4 bases; bases outside gene matches: 8. Here the CDR3 DNA reads TGCGCCAGCAGCCAAGAGCCCCAGGGGGCGCAAGGAAACACCATATATTTT. Its translation is CASSQEPQGAQGNTIYF.

This chain links TRBV5-6 with TRBJ1-1; D gene ambiguous. The germline V gene encodes CDR1 SGHDT and CDR2 YYEEEE. The CDR3 is made up of 13 amino acids. Between the trimmed V and J ends, which lost 0 bases and 3 bases, there was a span of 6 bases. The CDR3 loop reads CASSLVRDTEAFF. The CDR3 DNA reads TGTGCCAGCAGCTTGGTCCGGGACACTGAAGCTTTCTTT.